This T cell receptor beta chain emerged from a study of spatial heterogeneity in lung cancer. Study details: Alpha-chain sequences were detected in numbers that were consistently lower than beta-chain sequences.

This clonotype was recorded at least ten times. The CDR3 covers 13 residues. With 4 bases removed from V and 0 bases from J, the gap between germline ends came to 10 bases. In germline, CDR1 is DFQATT, CDR2 SNEGSKA (reference sequence). Individual TCR cDNA molecules each bore their own unique molecular identifier. TCRdb reanalysed the 5' RACE reads using MiXCR and keeps one entry per CDR3 protein. The table includes roughly 48,000 distinct CDR3 sequences, about 5.8% detected once. This sample's time point: sample taken at primary tumor resection. The donors were approximately 65 patients with non-small cell lung cancer that was early-stage and untreated. Whole RNA was taken from tumor, nontumor lung or frozen PBMC; it was then sequenced unsorted.

The source of this sequence is a male donor with early-stage non-small cell lung cancer. The chain employs TRBV20-1 and TRBJ2-7; unclear D gene. This material consisted of PBMCs, taken at surgery. CDR3 region: CSAILGGSYEQYF. The CDR3 coding sequence is TGCAGTGCTATCCTCGGCGGCTCCTACGAGCAGTACTTC.